These 18 T cell receptor beta chains were all obtained from the same sample, sequenced in a study of T-cell reconstitution after alpha-beta-depleted transplantation in children. Using unique molecular identifiers, the investigators prepared the TCRbeta library. In TCRdb, the PCR reads were re-called with MiXCR into one record per CDR3 protein. The table records around 670,000 distinct CDR3 sequences, around 13% of them present only once. The sequencing used PBMCs, collected before TCRalphabeta/CD19-depleted stem cell transplant. These receptors originate from a girl between 2 and 10 years old with congenital amegakaryocytic thrombocytopenia, due to receive a stem cell transplant.

This chain uses TRBV30 with TRBJ2-7, with 9 bases matching TRBD1. The CDR3 is made up of 16 amino acids. Germline CDR1 GTSNPN, CDR2 SVGIG (reference sequence). V lost 8 bases, J lost 7 bases, and 21 bases stayed unmatched. The chain's CDR3 is CAGNQGTGQGMREQYF. CDR3 DNA: TGTGCCGGGAACCAAGGGACAGGGCAAGGGATGAGGGAGCAGTACTTC. Using reference TRBV30 and TRBJ2-7 for the parts outside the CDR3, the full variable domain is SQTIHQWPATLVQPVGSPLSLECTVEGTSNPNLYWYRQAAGRGLQLLFYSVGIGQISSEVPQNLSASRPQDRQFILSSKKLLLSDSGFYLCAGNQGTGQGMREQYFGPGTRLTVT.

This clonotype was observed a handful of times. The V gene is TRBV10-3, the J gene TRBJ2-7; 8 nucleotides align to TRBD2. J lost 5 bases, V lost 4 bases, and 10 bases had no gene match. CDR1 is ENHRY and CDR2 is SYGVKD in the germline V gene. This CDR3 has 15 amino acids. In nucleotides, the CDR3 is TGTGCCATCAGTGGGGGCAAAGGAGCGGGAGACGAGCAGTACTTC. It codes for CAISGGKGAGDEQYF.

V and J are TRBV20-1 and TRBJ1-6; 8 positions agree with TRBD1. The CDR3 sequence is 15 residues long. The V and J ends lost 5 bases and 6 bases, in that order; junction bases with no gene match: 9. Looked up from germline, CDR1 is DFQATT and CDR2 is SNEGSKA (reference sequence). The DNA of the CDR3 is TGCAGTGCTGCTTCCAGACAGGGGATTAATTCACCCCTCCACTTT. This gives the protein CSAASRQGINSPLHF.

In its sample, this clonotype was seen many times. The chain couples TRBV20-1 to TRBJ2-7, with D perhaps TRBD1 or TRBD2 (5 bases each). This CDR3 has 14 residues. In germline, CDR1 is DFQATT, CDR2 SNEGSKA (reference sequence). The CDR3 sequence: CSVGDLRSSYEQYF. In nucleotides, the CDR3 is TGCAGCGTAGGGGACCTGCGGAGTTCCTACGAGCAGTACTTC.

Only a few counts were recorded for this clonotype. V and J are TRBV7-3 and TRBJ2-2; D is unclear. The germline V and J ends were trimmed by 4 bases and 1 base, with 16 bases remaining between them. The CDR3 spans 17 residues. Looked up from germline, CDR1 is SGHTA and CDR2 is FQGTGA. The CDR3 is CASSSIRHAGNTGELFF. The CDR3 DNA is TGTGCCAGCAGCTCCATACGTCATGCAGGGAACACCGGGGAGCTGTTTTTT.

This clonotype appeared many times. This chain links TRBV20-1 with TRBJ2-1, with 10 bases that match TRBD2. J was trimmed by 7 bases and V by 8 bases; bases with no gene match: 8. The CDR3 contains 13 residues. Germline loops: CDR1 DFQATT, CDR2 SNEGSKA (reference sequence). The CDR3 DNA is TGCAGTTCCTTAGCGGGAGGAAGGAATGAGCAGTTCTTC. Protein: CSSLAGGRNEQFF.

This clonotype was detected only a few times. This chain links TRBV20-1 with TRBJ2-1; D not certain. Germline V gene lookup returns CDR1 DFQATT and CDR2 SNEGSKA (reference sequence). The CDR3 is 16 residues long. Trimming took 0 bases from V and 0 from J, leaving 12 bases between them. The CDR3 DNA sequence: TGCAGTGCTAGAGATCTCTTCCATAGCTCCTACAATGAGCAGTTCTTC. Translation gives CSARDLFHSSYNEQFF.

This rearrangement joins TRBV29-1 to TRBJ1-3, with TRBD1 as a possible D gene (6 bases). The V gene's germline CDR1 is SQVTM and CDR2 ANQGSEA. The V gene lost 3 bases and the J gene lost 7 bases, with 19 bases spanning the gap. The CDR3 runs 15 residues. CDR3 sequence: CSVDEPQGYRNTIYF. DNA for the CDR3: TGCAGCGTTGATGAACCACAGGGCTACAGGAACACCATATATTTT. Looking up the rest from reference TRBV29-1 and TRBJ1-3 gives the full variable domain: SAVISQKPSRDICQRGTSLTIQCQVDSQVTMMFWYRQQPGQSLTLIATANQGSEATYESGFVIDKFPISRPNLTFSTLTVSNMSPEDSSIYLCSVDEPQGYRNTIYFGEGSWLTVV.

The chain is built from TRBV20-1 and TRBJ2-3, with 7 bases identical to TRBD2. The CDR3 runs to 13 residues. The ends lost 4 bases at V and 3 bases at J; junction bases unmatched: 4. CDR1 DFQATT and CDR2 SNEGSKA come from the germline V gene (reference sequence). CDR3 DNA sequence: TGCAGTGCTATCCTAGCGGATACAGATACGCAGTATTTT. As protein: CSAILADTDTQYF.

This clonotype occurred a few times. The chain uses TRBV12-3 or TRBV12-4 and TRBJ2-7; TRBD2 is a possible D gene (5 bases). Deletions cut 2 bases from V and 5 bases from J, with 13 bases between. CDR3 length: 14 amino acids. The CDR3 region is CASSLSGGSNEQYF. The CDR3, as DNA: TGTGCCAGCAGTTTATCCGGCGGGTCAAACGAGCAGTACTTC.

The chain is built from TRBV24-1 and TRBJ2-1, with TRBD2 identical over 9 bases. The J segment lost 8 bases and the V segment lost 0 bases, leaving 1 base of the junction unmatched. The CDR3 sequence is 14 residues long. In germline, CDR1 is KGHDR, CDR2 SFDVKD. Here the CDR3 DNA reads TGTGCCACCAGTGATTTGAAGCGGGAGGATGAGCAGTTCTTC. Its translation is CATSDLKREDEQFF.

This clonotype was counted ten times or more. The CDR3 spells CASSLGPEDTQYF. The CDR3 DNA sequence: TGTGCCAGCAGCTTGGGACCCGAGGATACGCAGTATTTT. This chain joins TRBV7-2 and TRBJ2-3, with D tentatively TRBD1 or TRBD2 (5 bases each). This CDR3 comprises 13 residues. CDR1 and CDR2 (germline): SGHTA, FQGNSA. Trimming took off 3 bases at V and 6 bases at J, with 10 bases between the two ends.

This clonotype has at least ten counts. The V gene is TRBV10-2, the J gene TRBJ2-7; 8 nucleotides align to TRBD2. The germline gives CDR1 WSHSY, CDR2 SAAADI. This CDR3 spans 17 amino acids. V was pared by 0 bases and J by 0 bases, with 7 bases of the junction left unmatched. Written as DNA, the CDR3 is TGCGCCAGCAGTGAGTCGAGGTTAGCGGGAACCTCCTACGAGCAGTACTTC. Protein: CASSESRLAGTSYEQYF.

This clonotype turned up a few times. The chain couples TRBV12-3 or TRBV12-4 to TRBJ2-1; possible D gene TRBD2, 5 bases. This CDR3 has 16 residues. The ends were cut back, 0 bases at V and 0 bases at J, with 9 bases in the middle. The CDR3 loop reads CASSLAAESSYNEQFF. CDR3 DNA: TGTGCCAGCAGTTTAGCAGCGGAGAGCTCCTACAATGAGCAGTTCTTC.

The chain recombines TRBV12-3 or TRBV12-4 with TRBJ2-7, with D possibly TRBD2 on 6 matching bases. Trimming cost V 7 bases and J 7 bases, with 17 bases left between them. This CDR3 has 13 amino acids. This CDR3 is CASTTGLAREQYF. The CDR3 DNA sequence: TGTGCCAGCACCACGGGTCTAGCGAGAGAGCAGTACTTC.

The chain couples TRBV7-2 to TRBJ1-1; D may be TRBD1 (6 bases). Germline CDR1 is SGHTA and CDR2 is FQGNSA. This CDR3 comprises 15 residues. With 5 bases removed from V and 7 bases from J, the gap between germline ends came to 20 bases. The CDR3 reads CASSAYRARRGEAFF. The CDR3 DNA reads TGTGCCAGCAGCGCCTACAGGGCCCGGAGGGGTGAAGCTTTCTTT.

The CDR3: CAWSVLLGDRDTDTQYF. The CDR3 nucleotides are TGTGCCTGGAGTGTACTTTTGGGGGACAGGGACACAGATACGCAGTATTTT. The J gene is TRBJ2-3, the V gene TRBV30; 9 positions agree with TRBD1. V gave up 0 bases and J gave up 2 bases; unmatched junction bases: 9. The CDR3 has 17 amino acids. CDR1 and CDR2 (germline): GTSNPN, SVGIG (reference sequence).

The rearrangement joins TRBV5-1 to TRBJ2-3; perhaps TRBD2 as D (6 bases). Germline V gene data show CDR1 as SGHRS and CDR2 as YFSETQ. The CDR3 extends over 14 amino acids. V was pared by 1 base and J by 6 bases, with 12 bases between. The CDR3 DNA follows: TGCGCCAGCAGCTTGTCCGGGAGTCGTGATACGCAGTATTTT. Its translation is CASSLSGSRDTQYF.